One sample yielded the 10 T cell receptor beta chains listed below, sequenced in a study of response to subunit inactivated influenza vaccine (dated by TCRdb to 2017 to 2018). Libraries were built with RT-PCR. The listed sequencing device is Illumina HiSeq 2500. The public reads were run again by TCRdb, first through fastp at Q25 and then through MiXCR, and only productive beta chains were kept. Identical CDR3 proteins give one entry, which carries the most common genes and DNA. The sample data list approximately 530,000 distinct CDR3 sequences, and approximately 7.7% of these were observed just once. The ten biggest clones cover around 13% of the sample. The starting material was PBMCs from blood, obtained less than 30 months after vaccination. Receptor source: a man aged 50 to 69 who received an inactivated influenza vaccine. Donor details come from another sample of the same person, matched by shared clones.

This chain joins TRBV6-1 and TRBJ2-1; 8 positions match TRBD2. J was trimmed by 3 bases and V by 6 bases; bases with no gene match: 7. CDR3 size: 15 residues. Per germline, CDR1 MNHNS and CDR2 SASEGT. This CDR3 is CASSIQLADYNEQFF. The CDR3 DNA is TGTGCCAGCAGCATCCAACTAGCGGACTACAATGAGCAGTTCTTC.

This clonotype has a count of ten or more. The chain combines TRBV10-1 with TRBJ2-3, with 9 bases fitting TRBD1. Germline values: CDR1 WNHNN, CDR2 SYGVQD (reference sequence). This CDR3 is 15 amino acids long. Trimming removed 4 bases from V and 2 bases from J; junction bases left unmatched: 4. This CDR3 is CASSGRQGVTDTQYF. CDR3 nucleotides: TGCGCCAGCAGTGGACGACAGGGGGTCACAGATACGCAGTATTTT.

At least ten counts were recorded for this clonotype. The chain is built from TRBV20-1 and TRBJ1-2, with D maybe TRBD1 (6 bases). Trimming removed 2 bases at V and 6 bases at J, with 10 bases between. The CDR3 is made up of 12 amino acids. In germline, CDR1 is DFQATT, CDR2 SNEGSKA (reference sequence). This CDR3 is CSARPQGDGYTF. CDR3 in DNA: TGCAGTGCTAGACCACAGGGTGATGGCTACACCTTC.

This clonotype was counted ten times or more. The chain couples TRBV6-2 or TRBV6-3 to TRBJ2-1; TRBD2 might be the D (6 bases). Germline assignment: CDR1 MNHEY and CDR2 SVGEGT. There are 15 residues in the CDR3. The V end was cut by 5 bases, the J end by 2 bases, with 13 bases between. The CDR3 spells CASSEQGGAYNEQFF. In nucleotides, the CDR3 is TGTGCCAGCAGTGAGCAGGGCGGGGCCTACAATGAGCAGTTCTTC.

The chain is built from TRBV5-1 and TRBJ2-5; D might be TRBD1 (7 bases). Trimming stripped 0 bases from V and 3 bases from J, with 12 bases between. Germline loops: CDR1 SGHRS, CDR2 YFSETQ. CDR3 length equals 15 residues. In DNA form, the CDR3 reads TGCGCCAGCAGCTTGGGCGGGACAGTTAAAGAGACCCAGTACTTC. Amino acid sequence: CASSLGGTVKETQYF.

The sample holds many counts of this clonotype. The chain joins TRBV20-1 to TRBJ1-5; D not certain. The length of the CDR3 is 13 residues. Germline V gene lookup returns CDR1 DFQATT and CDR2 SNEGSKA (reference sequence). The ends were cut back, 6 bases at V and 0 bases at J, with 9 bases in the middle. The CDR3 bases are TGCAGTGCCGCGTTTGTTAGCAATCAGCCCCAGCATTTT. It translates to CSAAFVSNQPQHF.

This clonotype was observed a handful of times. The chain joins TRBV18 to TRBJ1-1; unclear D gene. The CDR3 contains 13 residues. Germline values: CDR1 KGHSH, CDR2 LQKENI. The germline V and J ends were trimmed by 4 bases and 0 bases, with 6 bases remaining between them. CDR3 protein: CASSHDMNTEAFF. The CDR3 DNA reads TGTGCCAGCTCACACGACATGAACACTGAAGCTTTCTTT. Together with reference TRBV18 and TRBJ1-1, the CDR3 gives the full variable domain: NAGVMQNPRHLVRRRGQEARLRCSPMKGHSHVYWYRQLPEEGLKFMVYLQKENIIDESGMPKERFSAEFPKEGPSILRIQQVVRGDSAAYFCASSHDMNTEAFFGQGTRLTVV.

This chain's CDR3 is CASSPGRRRREGPNEQFF. The CDR3 coding sequence is TGTGCCAGCAGCCCAGGTCGGCGTCGGCGGGAGGGCCCTAATGAGCAGTTCTTC. The chain has TRBV14 and TRBJ2-1; TRBD2 agrees at 9 bases. CDR1 is SGHDN, CDR2 FVKESK, per germline. V was clipped by 4 bases and J by 7 bases; unmatched bases: 17. The CDR3 totals 18 residues.

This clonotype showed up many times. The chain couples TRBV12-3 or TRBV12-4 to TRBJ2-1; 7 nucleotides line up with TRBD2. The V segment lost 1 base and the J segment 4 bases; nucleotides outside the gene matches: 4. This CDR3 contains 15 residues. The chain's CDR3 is CASSLGGGKYNEQFF. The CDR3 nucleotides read TGTGCCAGCAGTTTAGGGGGAGGGAAGTACAATGAGCAGTTCTTC.

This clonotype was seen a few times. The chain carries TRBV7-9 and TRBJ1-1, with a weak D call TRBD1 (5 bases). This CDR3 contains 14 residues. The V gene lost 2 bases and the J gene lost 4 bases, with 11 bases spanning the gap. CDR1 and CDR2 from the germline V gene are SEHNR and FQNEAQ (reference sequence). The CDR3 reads CASSLTSGSTEAFF. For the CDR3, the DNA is TGTGCCAGCAGCTTAACGTCAGGGTCCACTGAAGCTTTCTTT.